What follows is one TCR beta chain and its context. Its antigen remains unknown. The source of the sample is a study of T cell responses to AZD1222 COVID-19 vaccine. Using immunoSEQ multiplex PCR, the repertoire was profiled, and TCRdb retains in-frame clones only, with some absent. The table lists tens of thousands of clones, approximately 87% of them singletons, with around 13% in the top ten. Germline V gene sequence: CDR1 LGHDT, CDR2 YNNKEL (reference sequence). CDR3 length equals 14 residues. V lost 3 bases to trimming and J lost 15 bases; unmatched junction nucleotides: 12. Second-dose intervals of approximately 4 or approximately 12 weeks were pooled. Study-level findings and limits: CD4 TCRs associated with vaccination spanned spike, dominating at 160-218 and 743-854.

The source was peripheral blood, collected 28 days after the second AZD1222 dose. The clonotype originates from an adult who received the AZD1222 COVID-19 vaccine. V is TRBV3-1 (or the pseudogene TRBV3-2) and J is TRBJ1-4; the match to TRBD1 covers 8 bases. This CDR3 reads CASSQGQVVKKVFF. The CDR3 nucleotides read TGTGCCAGCAGCCAGGGACAGGTGGTGAAAAAGGTGTTTTTT.